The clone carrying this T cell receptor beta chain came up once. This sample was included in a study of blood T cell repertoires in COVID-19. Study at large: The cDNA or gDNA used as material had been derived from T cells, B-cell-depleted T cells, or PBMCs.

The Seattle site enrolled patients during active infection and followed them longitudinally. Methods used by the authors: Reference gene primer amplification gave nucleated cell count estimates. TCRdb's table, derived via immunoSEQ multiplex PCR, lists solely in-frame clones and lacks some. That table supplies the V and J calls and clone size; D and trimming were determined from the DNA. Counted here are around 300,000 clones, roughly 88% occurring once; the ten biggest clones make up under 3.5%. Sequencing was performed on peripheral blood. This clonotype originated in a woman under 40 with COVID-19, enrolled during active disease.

CDR3 in DNA: TGCAGCGTTGGAGGGGACATCCAGAACAATGAGCAGTTCTTC. This translates into CSVGGDIQNNEQFF. The chain combines TRBV29-1 with TRBJ2-1, with TRBD1 as a possible D gene (6 bases). This CDR3 has 14 residues. Germline values: CDR1 SQVTM, CDR2 ANQGSEA. Trimming pared 4 bases from V and 5 bases from J, leaving 15 bases between.